The text below deals with one T cell receptor beta chain. The antigen is unknown. This specimen belongs to a study of cytomegalovirus exposure and HLA in healthy donors. The study ran its PCR with 60 Vbeta and 13 Jbeta primers. Method: immunoSEQ multiplex PCR; TCRdb's copy keeps in-frame clones and lacks some. Of under 150,000 clones listed, roughly 60% are singletons. Study results and caveats: Later analysis placed DRB1 highest and HLA-C lowest in TCR association rates, which differed by HLA locus.

The sample taken for sequencing was PBMCs. This receptor was identified in a man between 35 and 55 years old in good health and CMV-seropositive.

The CDR3 protein is CASSLATGGIDTQYF. CDR3 DNA: TGTGCCAGCAGCTTAGCAACAGGGGGCATTGATACGCAGTATTTT. The chain joins TRBV7-8 to TRBJ2-3; TRBD1 agrees at 9 bases. There are 15 residues in the CDR3. Germline V CDR1 and CDR2: SGHVS, FQNEAQ. Trimming at V came to 0 bases and at J to 6 bases, leaving 4 bases not matched to a gene.